The 29 T cell receptor beta chains below were found in one sample sequenced in a study of OX40 agonist ivuxolimab in advanced cancers. Generated by immunoSEQ multiplex PCR, the TCRdb table keeps only in-frame clones and is missing some. The sample carries 30,000 to 40,000 clones, about four fifths recorded once. Sequenced here: CD4+ or CD8+ T cells sorted from blood, sampled in a trial of the OX40 agonist ivuxolimab. All receptors come from an adult with an advanced solid tumor such as melanoma, head and neck, liver or kidney cancer.

The V and J genes are TRBV21-1 and TRBJ1-4. TRBV21-1 is a pseudogene locus. This CDR3 comprises 16 residues. CDR3 in DNA: TGTGCCAGCAGCAAGGAGCGGGGGGACAATAATGAAAAACTGTTTTTT. It specifies CASSKERGDNNEKLFF.

V usage is TRBV6-5 and J usage is TRBJ1-2, with a weak D call TRBD1 (5 bases). CDR3 length: 13 residues. Germline-derived CDR1 and CDR2 are MNHEY and SVGAGI. Trimming cost V 3 bases and J 3 bases, with 8 bases left between them. For the CDR3, the DNA is TGTGCCAGCAGTTATCCGGGGGACTATGGCTACACCTTC. Translating it yields CASSYPGDYGYTF.

The gene calls are TRBV14 and TRBJ2-5; possibly TRBD1 for D (6 bases). Trimming stripped 7 bases from V and 1 base from J, with 13 bases between. CDR3 size: 14 residues. Looked up from germline, CDR1 is SGHDN and CDR2 is FVKESK. The CDR3 DNA is TGTGCCAGCAATCAGTGGGGGCCCCAAGAGACCCAGTACTTC. Its protein is CASNQWGPQETQYF.

As for this clone: Mismatch with germline at one junction end may stem from a read error. The J gene is TRBJ2-1, the V gene TRBV7-7; D gene ambiguous. This CDR3 comprises 15 residues. Germline-derived CDR1 and CDR2 are SSHAT and FNYEAQ (reference sequence). The CDR3 sequence is CASSLVPGSGNEQFF. The CDR3 region has the DNA TGTGCTAGCAGCTTAGTCCCGGGTTCGGGCAATGAGCAGTTCTTC.

The rearrangement uses TRBV7-6 and TRBJ1-1; 9 bases are shared with TRBD1. The trim removed 5 bases at V and 4 bases at J, leaving 5 bases unmatched. CDR3 length: 14 residues. CDR1 SGHVS and CDR2 FNYEAQ come from the germline V gene. The CDR3 bases are TGTGCCAGCAGCATCGGGACAGGGAGCACTGAAGCTTTCTTT. This encodes CASSIGTGSTEAFF.

Points on this clone: Other DNA sequences within the sample encode an identical CDR3. This chain links TRBV19 with TRBJ2-1, with 9 bases identical to TRBD2. Germline V gene data show CDR1 as LNHDA and CDR2 as SQIVND (reference sequence). Trimming cost V 3 bases and J 0 bases; bases outside gene matches: 0. The CDR3 covers 15 residues. CDR3 DNA: TGTGCCAGTAGTATTAGCGGGAGCTCCTACAATGAGCAGTTCTTC. This sequence encodes CASSISGSSYNEQFF.

The rearrangement uses TRBV7-2 and TRBJ2-3; the D gene is possibly TRBD2 (7 bases). From germline, CDR1 is SGHTA and CDR2 FQGNSA. The CDR3 is 14 amino acids. V dropped 1 base and J dropped 7 bases, with 12 bases sitting between them. The CDR3 nucleotides are TGTGCCAGCAGCTTAGGGGGGGGCATGAATACGCAGTATTTT. Protein sequence: CASSLGGGMNTQYF.

This chain connects TRBV7-9 to TRBJ1-5; 9 nucleotides line up with TRBD1. The CDR3 is 14 residues long. From germline, CDR1 is SEHNR and CDR2 FQNEAQ (reference sequence). After removal of 8 bases from V and 5 bases from J, the junction contained 7 bases not matched to a gene. The CDR3 here is CASQGQGIDQPQHF. For the CDR3, the DNA is TGTGCCAGCCAAGGACAGGGGATTGATCAGCCCCAGCATTTT.

The gene calls are TRBV11-2 and TRBJ2-1; perhaps TRBD2 as D (6 bases). V lost 5 bases, J lost 7 bases, and 12 bases lay in between. This CDR3 region has 13 residues. Germline V gene lookup returns CDR1 SGHAT and CDR2 FQNNGV. The CDR3 sequence: CASSTNLANEQFF. Here the CDR3 DNA reads TGTGCCAGCAGCACCAACCTAGCGAATGAGCAGTTCTTC.

The chain combines TRBV5-1 with TRBJ2-1, with D possibly matching TRBD1 (6 bases). The CDR3 has 15 residues. Germline values: CDR1 SGHRS, CDR2 YFSETQ. V was trimmed by 0 bases and J by 2 bases, leaving 9 bases between them. This CDR3 reads CASSLDRTAYNEQFF. CDR3 coding DNA: TGCGCCAGCAGCTTGGATAGGACAGCCTACAATGAGCAGTTCTTC.

The V call is TRBV27, the J call TRBJ2-3; weak D call: TRBD2 (6 bases). This CDR3 comprises 16 residues. CDR1 and CDR2 from the germline V gene are MNHEY and SMNVEV (reference sequence). V was trimmed by 0 bases and J by 3 bases, leaving 13 bases between them. CDR3 nucleotides: TGTGCCAGCAGTTTATCGGTGGGGGGTCTGACAGATACGCAGTATTTT. Translating it yields CASSLSVGGLTDTQYF.

This clone came up a few times. The chain links TRBV28 to TRBJ2-1; D is undetermined. This CDR3 is 13 amino acids long. Trimming took off 3 bases at V and 3 bases at J, with 6 bases between the two ends. In germline, CDR1 is MDHEN, CDR2 SYDVKM. The CDR3 is CASSFKGYNEQFF. CDR3 in DNA: TGTGCCAGCAGTTTCAAGGGCTACAATGAGCAGTTCTTC.

The chain employs TRBV9 and TRBJ1-1; perhaps TRBD1 as D (6 bases). CDR1 is SGDLS, CDR2 YYNGEE, per germline. V was trimmed by 3 bases and J by 2 bases, leaving 20 bases between them. The CDR3 length is 17 residues. The CDR3: CASSGPIGGRDNTEAFF. The CDR3 nucleotides are TGTGCCAGCAGCGGACCGATCGGGGGCAGGGACAACACTGAAGCTTTCTTT.

This clone was recorded once. This chain connects TRBV19 to TRBJ2-1, with D possibly being TRBD1 (5 bases). The CDR3 sequence is 15 residues long. Trimming took 3 bases from V and 0 from J, leaving 9 bases between them. Per the germline V gene, CDR1 is LNHDA and CDR2 is SQIVND (reference sequence). The CDR3 DNA is TGTGCCAGTAGTATCCTACAGGACTCCTACAATGAGCAGTTCTTC. Translated: CASSILQDSYNEQFF.

CDR3 bases: TGTGCCGCGCCTGGACAGGGGGCCAACACCGGGGAGCTGTTTTTT. Encoded protein: CAAPGQGANTGELFF. This chain connects TRBV11-2 to TRBJ2-2; 11 nucleotides match TRBD1. The CDR3 spans 15 residues. V lost 11 bases, J lost 2 bases, and 7 bases stayed unmatched. Germline CDR1 is SGHAT and CDR2 is FQNNGV.

The J gene is TRBJ2-1, the V gene TRBV27; TRBD2 agrees at 11 bases. Germline V gene sequence: CDR1 MNHEY, CDR2 SMNVEV (reference sequence). This CDR3 is built from 14 residues. Trimming took 6 bases from V and 7 from J; bases not matched to a gene: 5. This CDR3 is CASRLAGGVNEQFF. The CDR3, as DNA: TGTGCCAGCAGATTAGCGGGGGGGGTGAATGAGCAGTTCTTC.

The rearrangement joins TRBV11-2 to TRBJ2-7, with TRBD2 as a possible D gene (5 bases). The CDR3 is 13 amino acids. V shed 3 bases and J shed 0 bases, with 6 bases lying between them. Germline V gene data show CDR1 as SGHAT and CDR2 as FQNNGV. As DNA, the CDR3 is TGTGCCAGCAGCTTTGGGAGCTCCTACGAGCAGTACTTC. It yields the protein CASSFGSSYEQYF.

V and J are TRBV7-6 and TRBJ2-3; weak D call: TRBD2 (7 bases). Between the trimmed V and J ends, which lost 5 bases and 4 bases, there was a span of 16 bases. Germline lookup yields CDR1 SGHVS and CDR2 FNYEAQ. The CDR3 consists of 15 residues. Written as DNA, the CDR3 is TGTGCCAGCAGCCCTGTGGGGGGGGCCTCAGATACGCAGTATTTT. Translated, it gives CASSPVGGASDTQYF.

This clone was picked up one time. The rearrangement joins TRBV4-1 to TRBJ1-1; D unclear. Germline V gene sequence: CDR1 MGHRA, CDR2 YSYEKL. With 1 base removed from V and 2 bases from J, the gap between germline ends came to 5 bases. The CDR3 consists of 13 residues. DNA of the CDR3: TGCGCCAGCAGCCAAGGAGATAACACTGAAGCTTTCTTT. Its protein product is CASSQGDNTEAFF.

The chain links TRBV19 to TRBJ1-1; D not resolved. CDR1 is LNHDA, CDR2 SQIVND, per germline (reference sequence). This CDR3 spans 14 amino acids. Trimming shortened V by 3 bases and J by 1 base, and 9 bases separated the two germline ends. CDR3 in DNA: TGTGCCAGTAGTATCGCCGATGAGAACACTGAAGCTTTCTTT. It is translated as CASSIADENTEAFF. The complete variable domain, with remaining parts taken from reference TRBV19 and TRBJ1-1, reads DGGITQSPKYLFRKEGQNVTLSCEQNLNHDAMYWYRQDPGQGLRLIYYSQIVNDFQKGDIAEGYSVSREKKESFPLTVTSAQKNPTAFYLCASSIADENTEAFFGQGTRLTVV.

The gene calls are TRBV10-1 and TRBJ1-1; D might be TRBD1 (6 bases). The CDR3 has 16 residues. Germline CDR1 WNHNN, CDR2 SYGVQD (reference sequence). V was clipped by 6 bases and J by 0 bases, with 17 bases between them. The CDR3 is CASRKCPGDMNTEAFF. The CDR3 coding sequence is TGCGCCAGCAGAAAATGTCCCGGGGACATGAACACTGAAGCTTTCTTT.

The chain is built from TRBV30 and TRBJ2-7, with D unclear. CDR3 length equals 13 residues. V was clipped by 1 base and J by 2 bases, with 9 bases between them. In germline, CDR1 is GTSNPN, CDR2 SVGIG (reference sequence). CDR3 sequence: CAWSDPLAYEQYF. In nucleotides, the CDR3 is TGTGCCTGGAGTGACCCTTTGGCCTACGAGCAGTACTTC.

This rearrangement joins TRBV7-8 to TRBJ2-1; either TRBD1 or TRBD2 may fit D (6 bases each). Germline V gene sequence: CDR1 SGHVS, CDR2 FQNEAQ. V was trimmed by 0 bases and J by 7 bases, leaving 10 bases between them. The CDR3 extends over 14 amino acids. DNA of the CDR3: TGTGCCAGCAGCTTAGCGGGGGGCTTGAATGAGCAGTTCTTC. It codes for CASSLAGGLNEQFF. The whole variable domain, remainder taken from reference TRBV7-8 and TRBJ2-1, is GAGVSQSPRYKVAKRGQDVALRCDPISGHVSLFWYQQALGQGPEFLTYFQNEAQLDKSGLPSDRFFAERPEGSVSTLKIQRTQQEDSAVYLCASSLAGGLNEQFFGPGTRLTVL.

The chain uses TRBV6-1 and TRBJ2-7; D is possibly TRBD1 (6 bases). Germline V gene data show CDR1 as MNHNS and CDR2 as SASEGT. CDR3 length equals 14 residues. V was cut by 7 bases and J by 3 bases, with 16 bases left in between. This chain's CDR3 is CASTNTYRVYEQYF. For the CDR3, the DNA is TGTGCCAGCACCAATACCTACAGGGTCTACGAGCAGTACTTC.

The V and J genes are TRBV10-2 and TRBJ2-7; D is unclear. Germline V gene data show CDR1 as WSHSY and CDR2 as SAAADI. The CDR3 is 12 residues long. Trimming stripped 4 bases from V and 5 bases from J, with 9 bases between. This chain's CDR3 is CASSVPENEQYF. The CDR3, as DNA: TGCGCCAGCAGTGTGCCAGAGAACGAGCAGTACTTC.

The V gene is TRBV2, the J gene TRBJ1-2; no clear D. CDR3 length: 13 residues. Trimming cost V 4 bases and J 7 bases, with 13 bases left between them. Germline V gene lookup returns CDR1 SNHLY and CDR2 FYNNEI. For the CDR3, the DNA is TGTGCCAGCAGTGCCTCGGGAAGCCGTGGCTACACCTTC. The encoded protein is CASSASGSRGYTF.

DNA for the CDR3: TGTGCCGGAGCCGGCACCGGCAGGGGCGCAAGCACTGAAGCTTTCTTT. Amino acids: CAGAGTGRGASTEAFF. This chain uses TRBV19 with TRBJ1-1, with D maybe TRBD1 (6 bases). Trimming shortened V by 11 bases and J by 4 bases, and 26 bases separated the two germline ends. Germline V CDR1 and CDR2: LNHDA, SQIVND (reference sequence). The CDR3 runs 16 residues.

This chain joins TRBV27 and TRBJ1-1; D is undetermined. This CDR3 is built from 14 residues. The V gene lost 3 bases and the J gene lost 0 bases, with 8 bases spanning the gap. In germline, CDR1 is MNHEY, CDR2 SMNVEV (reference sequence). The CDR3 sequence: CASSLRAMNTEAFF. The CDR3 DNA sequence: TGTGCCAGCAGTTTGAGGGCAATGAACACTGAAGCTTTCTTT.

This clone occurred once. The V call is TRBV6-1, the J call TRBJ1-1; TRBD1 is a possible D gene (6 bases). This CDR3 is built from 13 residues. CDR1 MNHNS and CDR2 SASEGT come from the germline V gene. V was trimmed by 6 bases and J by 3 bases, leaving 11 bases between them. CDR3 protein: CASRVGQHTEAFF. The CDR3 DNA reads as TGTGCCAGCAGGGTTGGACAGCACACTGAAGCTTTCTTT.